This is a list of T cell receptor beta chains from one sample in a study of T cells in tuberculosis. Sequencing was performed with immunoSEQ multiplex PCR; in TCRdb, only in-frame clones are kept and a portion is missing. Of roughly 19,000 clones detected, 75% to 90% appear once; the ten largest clones hold 14% to 15%. Sequencing input: PBMCs. The origin of the receptors is a donor under 30 with latent tuberculosis or without tuberculosis infection. The CDR3 runs from the conserved cysteine through the conserved F or W. A D gene is named only where the DNA matches it firmly. Rows give clone size only sometimes, using once, few, many, or a class for an expanded clone.

d_call clone_size j_call v_call cdr3_nt cdr3_aa
TRBD1 - TRBJ2-7 TRBV30 TGTGCCTGGAGTCCCCGGACAGGATTCTTCTACGAGCAGTACTTC CAWSPRTGFFYEQYF
- - TRBJ2-1 TRBV7-3 TGTGCCAGCAGCCCGGACGGGGGTCGGAGGGATGAGCAGTTCTTC CASSPDGGRRDEQFF
- - TRBJ2-6 TRBV2 TGTGCCAGCAGTCCAAACACGTCTGGGGCCAACGTCCTGACTTTC CASSPNTSGANVLTF
- - TRBJ2-4 TRBV2 TGTGCCAGCAGTGTCGAGGCAAACATTCAGTACTTC CASSVEANIQYF
- - TRBJ1-6 TRBV19 TGTGCCAGTAGTATCGGGGAGGGTAGCTCCTATAATTCACCCCTCCACTTT CASSIGEGSSYNSPLHF
TRBD1 - TRBJ1-6 TRBV9 TGTGCCAGCAGCCCTCCGGGACAGGGGGATTCACCCCTCCACTTT CASSPPGQGDSPLHF
TRBD1 - TRBJ2-7 TRBV25-1 TGTGCCAGCAGGAACGAACCGGGACAGGGGGCTTACGAGCAGTACTTC CASRNEPGQGAYEQYF
- large TRBJ1-1 TRBV13 TGTGCCAGCAATGAAGACGGAGAGAGGAACACTGAAGCTTTCTTT CASNEDGERNTEAFF
TRBD2 - TRBJ2-3 TRBV6-5 TGTGCCACAACCCGCTCTAGCGGGGGGGCTGGTACGCAGTATTTT CATTRSSGGAGTQYF
- - TRBJ1-2 TRBV9 TGTGCCAGCAGCGTATCATACAGGGTCTATGGCTACACCTTC CASSVSYRVYGYTF
- - TRBJ2-7 TRBV6-6 TGTGCCTATGGACTGGACGAGCAGTACTTC CAYGLDEQYF
- - TRBJ1-5 TRBV9 TGTGCCAGCAGCGCGGGGGGGTTTAGCAATCAGCCCCAGCATTTT CASSAGGFSNQPQHF
- - TRBJ2-1 TRBV27 TGTGCCAGCAGTCCCACTCGTCGCCCCAATGAGCAGTTCTTC CASSPTRRPNEQFF
- - TRBJ1-2 TRBV25-1 TGTGCCAGCAGTGATCCGGGGGTGTGGGGCTACACCTTC CASSDPGVWGYTF